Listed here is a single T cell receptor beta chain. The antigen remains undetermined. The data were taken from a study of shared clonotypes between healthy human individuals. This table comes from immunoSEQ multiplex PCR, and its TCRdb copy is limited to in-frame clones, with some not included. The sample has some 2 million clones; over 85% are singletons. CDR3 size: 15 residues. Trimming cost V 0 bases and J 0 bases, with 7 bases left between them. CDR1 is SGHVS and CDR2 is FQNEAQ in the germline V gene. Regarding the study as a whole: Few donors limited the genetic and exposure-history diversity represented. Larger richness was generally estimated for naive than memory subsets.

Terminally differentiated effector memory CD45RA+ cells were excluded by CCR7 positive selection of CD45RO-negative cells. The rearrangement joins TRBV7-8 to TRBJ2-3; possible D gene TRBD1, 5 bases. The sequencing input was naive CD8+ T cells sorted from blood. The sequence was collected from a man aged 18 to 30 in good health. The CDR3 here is CASSLAQASTDTQYF. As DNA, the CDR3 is TGTGCCAGCAGCTTAGCACAGGCTAGCACAGATACGCAGTATTTT.